These T cell receptor beta chains were read from a single sample in a study of CD8+CD57+ T cells in acquired aplastic anemia. A single record per CDR3 protein comes from TCRdb applying MiXCR to the reads. In the table there are 400,000 to 600,000 distinct CDR3 sequences, about a third of which are singletons. Material for sequencing was sorted CD4+, CD8+, or CD8+CD57+ T cells (not recorded which) from PBMCs. These receptors originate from a human donor with aplastic anemia. The CDR3 runs from the conserved cysteine through the conserved F or W. D genes are given only for firm matches. Rows may omit the clone size; those that give it use once, few, many or a size class.

.	TRBD2	TRBJ2-5	TRBV24-1	CATQGLAGGGGQETQYF	TGTGCCACACAGGGACTAGCGGGAGGCGGGGGGCAAGAGACCCAGTACTTC
few	.	TRBJ1-1	TRBV11-1	CASGTGTEAFF	TGTGCCAGCGGAACGGGCACTGAAGCTTTCTTT
few	.	TRBJ2-1	TRBV10-3	CASSYSENYNEQFF	TGTGCCAGCAGTTACTCGGAGAACTACAATGAGCAGTTCTTC
many	.	TRBJ2-7	TRBV2	CASEAGTGAYEQYF	TGTGCCAGCGAGGCCGGGACTGGGGCCTACGAGCAGTACTTC
.	.	TRBJ1-3	TRBV7-6	CASSLQGYDSGNTIYF	TGTGCCAGCAGCTTGCAAGGGTATGACTCTGGAAACACCATATATTTT
few	.	TRBJ2-1	TRBV20-1	CSARRLHYNEQFF	TGCAGTGCTAGAAGGCTACACTACAATGAGCAGTTCTTC
.	.	TRBJ2-1	TRBV9	CASSSSRQVNEQFF	TGTGCCAGCAGCTCCTCGAGACAGGTTAATGAGCAGTTCTTC
.	.	TRBJ1-2	TRBV7-9	CASSPDANYGYTF	TGTGCCAGCAGCCCGGACGCCAACTATGGCTACACCTTC
few	.	TRBJ2-2	TRBV7-9	CASSFNGDNTGELFF	TGTGCCAGCAGCTTTAACGGGGATAACACCGGGGAGCTGTTTTTT
many	.	TRBJ1-4	TRBV15	CATSSPLELASEKLFF	TGTGCCACCAGCAGTCCCCTGGAGCTGGCGAGTGAAAAACTGTTTTTT
.	TRBD1	TRBJ1-4	TRBV4-2	CASSHGQGYEKLFF	TGTGCCAGCAGCCACGGACAGGGGTACGAAAAACTGTTTTTT
many	.	TRBJ1-5	TRBV2	CASSEEGGAQPQHF	TGTGCCAGCAGTGAAGAGGGGGGGGCTCAGCCCCAGCATTTT
.	.	TRBJ2-7	TRBV4-3	CASSQEARTYEQYF	TGCGCCAGCAGCCAAGAAGCACGAACCTACGAGCAGTACTTC
.	TRBD2	TRBJ2-3	TRBV6-1	CASSALAGGLTDTQYF	TGTGCCAGCAGTGCGCTAGCGGGAGGGCTGACAGATACGCAGTATTTT
.	TRBD2	TRBJ2-1	TRBV29-1	CSVDKRLADSYNEQFF	TGCAGCGTAGACAAAAGACTAGCGGACTCCTACAATGAGCAGTTCTTC
many	.	TRBJ1-5	TRBV12-3/TRBV12-4	CASRYDISNQPQHF	TGTGCCAGCAGATACGACATTAGCAATCAGCCCCAGCATTTT
.	.	TRBJ2-6	TRBV12-3/TRBV12-4	CASSLDTHSGANVLTF	TGTGCCAGCAGTTTAGACACCCACTCTGGGGCCAACGTCCTGACTTTC
.	TRBD2	TRBJ2-7	TRBV19	CASSISGTSGLEQYF	TGTGCCAGTAGTATTTCCGGGACTAGCGGTCTCGAGCAGTACTTC
few	.	TRBJ1-1	TRBV5-1	CASNGRNTEAFF	TGCGCCAGCAATGGGCGGAACACTGAAGCTTTCTTT
many	TRBD1	TRBJ2-5	TRBV20-1	CSARRTGGRETQYF	TGCAGTGCTAGACGGACAGGGGGTCGAGAGACCCAGTACTTC
many	TRBD2	TRBJ2-1	TRBV19	CASRQNQRDVQFF	TGTGCCAGTAGGCAAAATCAGCGGGATGTGCAGTTCTTC
once	.	TRBJ1-5	TRBV7-2	CASSLRPQHF	TGTGCCAGCAGCTTAAGGCCCCAGCATTTT
.	TRBD1	TRBJ1-5	TRBV20-1	CSARAGEGANQPQHF	TGCAGTGCTAGGGCAGGGGAGGGGGCCAATCAGCCCCAGCATTTT
.	TRBD1	TRBJ1-3	TRBV5-1	CASSEQGQGFSNTIYF	TGCGCCAGCAGCGAGCAGGGACAGGGCTTTTCAAACACCATATATTTT
many	.	TRBJ2-5	TRBV5-1	CASSLGGAETQYF	TGTGCCAGCAGCTTAGGGGGGGCGGAGACCCAGTACTTC
.	.	TRBJ1-1	TRBV9	CASSVAPARNTEAFF	TGTGCCAGCAGCGTAGCCCCGGCAAGGAACACTGAAGCTTTCTTT
.	.	TRBJ2-7	TRBV2	CASIGRAGEQYF	TGTGCCAGCATAGGTCGTGCTGGCGAGCAGTACTTC
.	.	TRBJ1-2	TRBV29-1	CSVGDSPGYTF	TGCAGCGTTGGGGACTCCCCTGGCTACACCTTC
many	.	TRBJ1-2	TRBV9	CASRRDSDGYTF	TGTGCCAGCAGGAGGGACTCCGATGGCTACACCTTC
.	.	TRBJ1-3	TRBV18	CASSPGGDSGNTIYF	TGTGCCAGCTCACCAGGGGGCGATTCTGGAAACACCATATATTTT
few	.	TRBJ1-1	TRBV20-1	CSARDLGDASTEAFF	TGCAGTGCTAGAGATTTGGGGGATGCAAGCACTGAAGCTTTCTTT
.	.	TRBJ1-5	TRBV15	CATSSLVAGEDQPQHF	TGTGCCACCAGCAGCTTGGTAGCGGGGGAGGATCAGCCCCAGCATTTT